Below, 21 T cell receptor beta chains from the same sample are listed, as sequenced in a study of cytomegalovirus exposure and HLA in healthy donors. The study ran its PCR with 60 Vbeta and 13 Jbeta primers. Libraries were prepared by immunoSEQ multiplex PCR; TCRdb keeps only in-frame clonotypes and omits some of them. The sample lists roughly 140,000 clones; approximately 78% were seen once. The sequenced sample was PBMCs. These receptors originate from a female donor in good health and CMV-seronegative.

Points on this clone: The sample has other DNA sequences that encode this CDR3 too. This chain joins TRBV9 and TRBJ2-7; D possibly corresponds to TRBD2 (5 bases). Trimming stripped 0 bases from V and 0 bases from J, with 7 bases between. Germline-derived CDR1 and CDR2 are SGDLS and YYNGEE. The CDR3 has 14 residues. The CDR3 region is CASSVGGSSYEQYF. The CDR3 DNA follows: TGTGCCAGCAGCGTAGGTGGGAGCTCCTACGAGCAGTACTTC.

The chain uses TRBV6-5 and TRBJ1-2, with a tentative D call TRBD1 (6 bases). Germline values: CDR1 MNHEY, CDR2 SVGAGI. The V end lost 6 bases, the J end lost 7 bases, and 9 bases lay between the germline ends. CDR3 size: 11 residues. The CDR3 is CASSRGGGYTF. The CDR3 bases are TGTGCCAGCAGCCGAGGGGGTGGCTACACCTTC.

This clone was observed a single time. The V call is TRBV27, the J call TRBJ2-3, with unresolved D. CDR3 length: 15 residues. Trimming shortened V by 6 bases and J by 4 bases, and 17 bases separated the two germline ends. Germline lookup yields CDR1 MNHEY and CDR2 SMNVEV (reference sequence). The CDR3 coding sequence is TGTGCCAGCAGCCCTCACCCGGGTCAATCAGATACGCAGTATTTT. Translation: CASSPHPGQSDTQYF.

V is TRBV7-6 and J is TRBJ2-1, with D tentatively TRBD2 (7 bases). This CDR3 comprises 15 residues. Trimming left V 3 bases short and J 5 bases short, with 14 bases between. CDR1 is SGHVS, CDR2 FNYEAQ, per germline. The CDR3 loop reads CASSLEGGSNNEQFF. As DNA, the CDR3 is TGTGCCAGCAGCTTGGAGGGGGGGAGTAACAATGAGCAGTTCTTC.

V is TRBV28 and J is TRBJ2-3; 7 bases are shared with TRBD1. Germline trimming cut 6 bases from V and 2 bases from J; bases unmatched to any gene: 5. CDR1 and CDR2 (germline): MDHEN, SYDVKM. This CDR3 spans 14 amino acids. The DNA for the CDR3 is TGTGCCAGCAGCTTGGACAGGTCCACAGATACGCAGTATTTT. Translated, it gives CASSLDRSTDTQYF.

The V call is TRBV6-1, the J call TRBJ2-3; 10 nucleotides match TRBD2. The V and J ends lost 5 bases and 4 bases, in that order; junction bases with no gene match: 3. Per germline, CDR1 MNHNS and CDR2 SASEGT. This CDR3 has 14 amino acids. The DNA of the CDR3 is TGTGCCAGCAGTAGCGGGGGGGTGGCAGATACGCAGTATTTT. The encoded protein is CASSSGGVADTQYF.

Comment on this clone: A junction end diverges from the germline sequence, so it may reflect a read error. This same CDR3 is encoded by further DNA sequences in the sample. The chain combines TRBV9 with TRBJ2-7, with a tentative D call TRBD1 (5 bases). In germline, CDR1 is SGDLS, CDR2 YYNGEE. This CDR3 has 14 amino acids. In DNA, the CDR3 is TGTGCCAGCAGCACCAGACAGCGCCCCTACGAGCAATACTTC. This translates into CASSTRQRPYEQYF.

The chain links TRBV2 to TRBJ1-2; D possibly corresponds to TRBD1 (6 bases). Germline V gene sequence: CDR1 SNHLY, CDR2 FYNNEI. CDR3 length equals 15 residues. V was clipped by 4 bases and J by 5 bases, with 17 bases between them. The CDR3 loop is CASSGGLTGSYGYTF. As DNA, the CDR3 is TGTGCCAGCAGTGGGGGTTTGACAGGATCTTATGGCTACACCTTC.

V is TRBV10-3 and J is TRBJ1-2; TRBD1 matches at 10 bases. V shed 5 bases, J shed 4 bases, and the junction held 7 bases outside the gene matches. Germline V CDR1 and CDR2: ENHRY, SYGVKD. This CDR3 has 15 amino acids. The CDR3 nucleotides are TGTGCCATCAGTACCGGGACAGGGGACCTCTATGGCTACACCTTC. Amino acids: CAISTGTGDLYGYTF.

The genes are TRBV6-1 and TRBJ2-1; possible D gene TRBD1, 5 bases. Trimming took off 4 bases at V and 5 bases at J, with 15 bases between the two ends. The CDR3 runs to 15 residues. Germline V gene lookup returns CDR1 MNHNS and CDR2 SASEGT. CDR3 sequence (DNA): TGTGCCAGCAGTGGGGCAGGGCAGAGAAACAATGAGCAGTTCTTC. Amino acids: CASSGAGQRNNEQFF.

The genes are TRBV21-1 and TRBJ1-5; no DNA check was done on the table's D call, TRBD1. TRBV21-1 is assigned pseudogene status. The CDR3 has 15 amino acids. The CDR3 DNA sequence: TGTGCCAGCAGCAAAGTTGGGACAGAAAATCAGCCCCAGCATTTT. Protein sequence: CASSKVGTENQPQHF.

This clone is a singleton in its sample. The J gene is TRBJ2-2, the V gene TRBV18; no firm D call. CDR3 length: 16 residues. Germline V gene lookup returns CDR1 KGHSH and CDR2 LQKENI. Trimming pared 3 bases from V and 6 bases from J, leaving 17 bases between. The CDR3 coding sequence is TGTGCCAGCTCACCGCTTCCTAGGCAGACCCCCGGGGAGCTGTTTTTT. Amino acids: CASSPLPRQTPGELFF. Supplemented by reference TRBV18 and TRBJ2-2, the full variable domain reads NAGVMQNPRHLVRRRGQEARLRCSPMKGHSHVYWYRQLPEEGLKFMVYLQKENIIDESGMPKERFSAEFPKEGPSILRIQQVVRGDSAAYFCASSPLPRQTPGELFFGEGSRLTVL.

The V gene is TRBV7-3, the J gene TRBJ2-1, with TRBD1 matching 12 bases. The V gene end was trimmed by 6 bases and the J gene end by 5 bases; junction bases not matched to a gene: 5. Germline V lookup: CDR1 SGHTA, CDR2 FQGTGA. There are 15 residues in the CDR3. CDR3 nucleotides: TGTGCCAGCAGAGATGGGACAGGGGGCCACAATGAGCAGTTCTTC. Amino acids: CASRDGTGGHNEQFF. Variable domain in full (rest from reference TRBV7-3 and TRBJ2-1): GAGVSQTPSNKVTEKGKYVELRCDPISGHTALYWYRQSLGQGPEFLIYFQGTGAADDSGLPNDRFFAVRPEGSVSTLKIQRTERGDSAVYLCASRDGTGGHNEQFFGPGTRLTVL.

This clone was recorded once. The V and J genes are TRBV5-1 and TRBJ2-5; possible D gene TRBD2, 6 bases. CDR3 length equals 14 residues. Trimming cost V 6 bases and J 5 bases, with 17 bases left between them. Germline V gene sequence: CDR1 SGHRS, CDR2 YFSETQ. As DNA, the CDR3 is TGCGCCAGCACCAGGGACTCTAAGGCGGAGACCCAGTACTTC. Translation gives CASTRDSKAETQYF.

The chain links TRBV27 to TRBJ1-2; D unresolved. V lost 8 bases to trimming and J lost 4 bases, with 14 bases between them. Germline lookup yields CDR1 MNHEY and CDR2 SMNVEV (reference sequence). This CDR3 contains 13 residues. The CDR3 DNA reads as TGTGCCAGCCGAAGAGCGGGTGGCTATGGCTACACCTTC. It translates to CASRRAGGYGYTF.

The chain is built from TRBV5-1 and TRBJ1-1; TRBD1 might be the D (6 bases). Germline CDR1 SGHRS, CDR2 YFSETQ. Trimming cost V 0 bases and J 4 bases, with 19 bases left between them. CDR3 length: 17 amino acids. For the CDR3, the DNA is TGCGCCAGCAGCTTGGACGGGACACTCACGGTGGGCACTGAAGCTTTCTTT. Encoded protein: CASSLDGTLTVGTEAFF.

The chain recombines TRBV4-2 with TRBJ2-1; a weak D match, TRBD2 (5 bases). Germline loops: CDR1 LGHNA, CDR2 YNFKEQ. The V end was cut by 8 bases, the J end by 0 bases, with 14 bases between. CDR3 length equals 15 residues. This chain's CDR3 is CASRRMGSSYNEQFF. CDR3 DNA: TGTGCCAGCCGCCGGATGGGGAGCTCCTACAATGAGCAGTTCTTC.

This clone was seen only once. The V and J genes are TRBV6-5 and TRBJ1-6, with TRBD1 matching 10 bases. This CDR3 spans 14 amino acids. The ends lost 6 bases at V and 10 bases at J; junction bases unmatched: 6. Looked up from germline, CDR1 is MNHEY and CDR2 is SVGAGI. The CDR3 reads CASRATGGGSPLHF. The CDR3 DNA reads TGTGCCAGCAGGGCGACAGGGGGCGGATCACCCCTCCACTTT.

This clone has more than one count but fewer than ten. This sequence joins TRBV6-1 and TRBJ1-1; D is undetermined. Germline V gene lookup returns CDR1 MNHNS and CDR2 SASEGT. This CDR3 has 16 residues. Trimming pared 3 bases from V and 4 bases from J, leaving 18 bases between. DNA of the CDR3: TGTGCCAGCAGTGAGGTGGGAGGGCACCGGGCCACTGAAGCTTTCTTT. As protein: CASSEVGGHRATEAFF.

The chain is built from TRBV5-1 and TRBJ1-6; D might be TRBD1 (5 bases). The CDR3 covers 15 residues. Trimming cost V 4 bases and J 7 bases, with 15 bases left between them. Germline CDR1 and CDR2: SGHRS and YFSETQ. The CDR3 DNA is TGCGCCAGCAGCGTAATCACAGGTGACAATTCACCCCTCCACTTT. Its translation: CASSVITGDNSPLHF.

This clone was detected a few times. At one of its ends the junction is not consistent with the germline gene, which may arise from a read error. The J gene is TRBJ1-1, the V gene TRBV5-1; 8 bases map to TRBD1. The CDR3 has 15 residues. Germline-derived CDR1 and CDR2 are SGHRS and YFSETQ. CDR3 DNA: TGCGCCAGCAGCCCCGGCCGGACAGGGAACGCTGAAGCTTTCTTT. Translation gives CASSPGRTGNAEAFF.